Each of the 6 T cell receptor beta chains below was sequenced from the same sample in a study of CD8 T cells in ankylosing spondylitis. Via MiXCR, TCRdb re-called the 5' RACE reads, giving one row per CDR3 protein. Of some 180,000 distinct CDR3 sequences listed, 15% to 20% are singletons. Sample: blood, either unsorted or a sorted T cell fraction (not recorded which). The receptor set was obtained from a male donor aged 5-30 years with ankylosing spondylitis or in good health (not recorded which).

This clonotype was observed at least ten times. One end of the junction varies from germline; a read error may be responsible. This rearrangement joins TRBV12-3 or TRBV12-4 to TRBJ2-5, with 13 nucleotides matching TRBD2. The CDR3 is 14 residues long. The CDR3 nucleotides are TGTGCCAGCAAGATAGGACTAGCGGGAGAGGCCCAGTACTTC. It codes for CASKIGLAGEAQYF.

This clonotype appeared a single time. This CDR3 is CSARDLERGSEQFF. The CDR3, as DNA: TGCAGTGCTAGAGATCTGGAGAGGGGGTCAGAGCAGTTCTTC. V is TRBV20-1 and J is TRBJ2-1, with D possibly matching TRBD1 (6 bases). Trimming took off 0 bases at V and 10 bases at J, with 16 bases between the two ends. CDR1 is DFQATT and CDR2 is SNEGSKA in the germline V gene (reference sequence). There are 14 residues in the CDR3.

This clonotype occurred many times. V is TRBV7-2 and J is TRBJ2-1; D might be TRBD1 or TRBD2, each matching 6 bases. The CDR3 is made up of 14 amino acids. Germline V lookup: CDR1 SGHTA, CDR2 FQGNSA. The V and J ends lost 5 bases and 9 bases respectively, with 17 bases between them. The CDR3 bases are TGTGCCAGCAGCCCCGTTTATGGAGGGGGTGAGCAGTTCTTC. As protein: CASSPVYGGGEQFF.

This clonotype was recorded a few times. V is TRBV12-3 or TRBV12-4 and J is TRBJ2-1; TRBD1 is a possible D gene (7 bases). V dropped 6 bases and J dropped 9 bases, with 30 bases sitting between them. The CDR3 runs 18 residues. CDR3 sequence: CASSLGRDRDFMVCEQFF. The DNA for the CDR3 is TGTGCCAGCAGCCTAGGGCGAGACAGGGACTTCATGGTATGTGAGCAGTTCTTC.

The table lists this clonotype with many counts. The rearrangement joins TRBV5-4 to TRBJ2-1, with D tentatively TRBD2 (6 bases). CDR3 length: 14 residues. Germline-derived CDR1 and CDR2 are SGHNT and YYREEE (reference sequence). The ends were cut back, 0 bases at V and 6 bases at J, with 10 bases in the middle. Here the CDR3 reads CASSLGRESNEQFF. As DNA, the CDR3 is TGTGCCAGCAGCTTGGGGAGGGAATCCAATGAGCAGTTCTTC.

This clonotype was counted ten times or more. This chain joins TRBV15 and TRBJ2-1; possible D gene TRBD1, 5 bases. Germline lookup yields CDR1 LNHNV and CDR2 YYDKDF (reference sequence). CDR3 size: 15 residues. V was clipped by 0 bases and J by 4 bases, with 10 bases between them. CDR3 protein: CATSRDPAGYNEQFF. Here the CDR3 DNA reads TGTGCCACCAGCAGAGATCCGGCAGGGTACAATGAGCAGTTCTTC.